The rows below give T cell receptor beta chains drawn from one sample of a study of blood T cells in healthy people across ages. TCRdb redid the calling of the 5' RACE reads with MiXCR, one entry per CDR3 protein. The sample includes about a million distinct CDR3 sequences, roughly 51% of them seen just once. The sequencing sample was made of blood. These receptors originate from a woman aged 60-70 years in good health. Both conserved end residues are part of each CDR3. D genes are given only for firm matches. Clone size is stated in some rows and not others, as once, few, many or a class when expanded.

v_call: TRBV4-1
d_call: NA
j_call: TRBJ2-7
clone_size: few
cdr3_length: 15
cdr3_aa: CASSQVRQVTYEQYF
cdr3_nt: TGCGCCAGCAGCCAAGTCCGTCAGGTAACCTACGAGCAGTACTTC

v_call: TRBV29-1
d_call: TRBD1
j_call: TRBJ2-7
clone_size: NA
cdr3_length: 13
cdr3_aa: CSVVQGAQYEQYF
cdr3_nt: TGCAGCGTCGTACAGGGGGCGCAGTACGAGCAGTACTTC

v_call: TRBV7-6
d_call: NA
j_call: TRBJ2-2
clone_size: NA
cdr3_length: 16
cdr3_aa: CASSSKITLQGGELFF
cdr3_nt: TGTGCCAGCAGCTCGAAAATAACACTCCAGGGAGGGGAGCTGTTTTTT

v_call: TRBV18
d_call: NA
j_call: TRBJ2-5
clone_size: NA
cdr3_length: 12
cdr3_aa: CASSPKRETQYF
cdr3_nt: TGTGCCAGCTCACCAAAACGGGAGACCCAGTACTTC

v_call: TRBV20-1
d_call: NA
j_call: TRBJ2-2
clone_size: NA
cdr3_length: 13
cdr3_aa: CSAARQNTGELFF
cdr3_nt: TGCAGTGCCGCCCGACAGAACACCGGGGAGCTGTTTTTT

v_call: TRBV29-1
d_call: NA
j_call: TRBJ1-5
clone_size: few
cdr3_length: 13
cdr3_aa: CSALMGDGQPQHF
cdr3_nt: TGCAGCGCCCTCATGGGGGATGGACAGCCCCAGCATTTT

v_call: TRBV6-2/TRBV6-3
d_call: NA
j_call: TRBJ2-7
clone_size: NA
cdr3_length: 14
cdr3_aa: CASSYRWESSEQYF
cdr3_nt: TGTGCCAGCAGTTACCGGTGGGAGAGTTCCGAGCAGTACTTC

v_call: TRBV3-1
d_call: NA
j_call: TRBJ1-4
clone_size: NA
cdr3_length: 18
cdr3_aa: CASSQRGQRRIFPEKLFF
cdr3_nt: TGTGCCAGCAGCCAACGGGGCCAGCGTCGGATCTTTCCCGAAAAACTGTTTTTT

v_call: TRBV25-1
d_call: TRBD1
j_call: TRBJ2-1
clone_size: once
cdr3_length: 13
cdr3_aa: CATSRDSNNEQFF
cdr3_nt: TGTGCCACCTCCCGGGACAGCAACAATGAGCAGTTCTTC

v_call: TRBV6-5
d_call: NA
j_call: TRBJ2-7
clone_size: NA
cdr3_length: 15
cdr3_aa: CASNAGSKATYEQYF
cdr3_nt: TGTGCCAGCAACGCTGGTTCTAAGGCTACCTACGAGCAGTACTTC

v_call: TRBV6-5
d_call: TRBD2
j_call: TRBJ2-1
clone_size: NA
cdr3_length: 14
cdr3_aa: CASSYRTSLREQFF
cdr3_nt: TGTGCCAGCAGTTACCGGACTAGCTTGAGAGAGCAGTTCTTC

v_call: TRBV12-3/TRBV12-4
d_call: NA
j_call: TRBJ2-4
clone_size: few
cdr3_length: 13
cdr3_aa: CASSSGAKNIQYF
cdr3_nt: TGTGCCAGCAGTTCGGGGGCCAAAAACATTCAGTACTTC

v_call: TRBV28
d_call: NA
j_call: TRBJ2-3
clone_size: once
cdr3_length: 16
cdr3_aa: CASLMGRAGTADTQYF
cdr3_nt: TGTGCCAGCCTAATGGGACGGGCAGGGACCGCAGATACGCAGTATTTT

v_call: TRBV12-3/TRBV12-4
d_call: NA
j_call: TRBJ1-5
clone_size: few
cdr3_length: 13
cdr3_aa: CASSLGVDQPQHF
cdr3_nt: TGTGCCAGCAGTTTAGGGGTAGATCAGCCCCAGCATTTT

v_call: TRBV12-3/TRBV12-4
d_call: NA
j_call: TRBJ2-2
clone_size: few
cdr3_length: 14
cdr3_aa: CASSSGTSSGELFF
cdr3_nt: TGTGCCAGCAGTTCTGGGACATCTAGCGGGGAGCTGTTTTTT

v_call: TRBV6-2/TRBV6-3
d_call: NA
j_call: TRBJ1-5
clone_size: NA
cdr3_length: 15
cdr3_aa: CASSRTGLPNQPQHF
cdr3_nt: TGTGCCAGCAGCAGAACAGGACTTCCCAATCAGCCCCAGCATTTT

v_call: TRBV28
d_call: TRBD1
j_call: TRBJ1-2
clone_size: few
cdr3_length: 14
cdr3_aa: CASRLRGRGYGYTF
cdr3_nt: TGTGCCAGCAGGTTGAGGGGGCGCGGCTATGGCTACACCTTC

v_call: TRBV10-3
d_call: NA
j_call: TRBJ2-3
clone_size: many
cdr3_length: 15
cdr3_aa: CAISDGSEGPDTQYF
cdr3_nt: TGTGCCATCAGTGACGGGTCCGAGGGACCAGATACGCAGTATTTT

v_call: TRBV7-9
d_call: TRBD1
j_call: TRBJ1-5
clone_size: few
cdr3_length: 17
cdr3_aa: CASSPVPGTERNQPQHF
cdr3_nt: TGTGCCAGCAGCCCAGTTCCCGGGACAGAACGCAATCAGCCCCAGCATTTT

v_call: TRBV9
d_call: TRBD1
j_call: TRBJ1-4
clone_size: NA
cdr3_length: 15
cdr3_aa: CASSVEGTGSRKLFF
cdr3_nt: TGTGCCAGCAGCGTAGAGGGGACAGGGTCGAGGAAACTGTTTTTT

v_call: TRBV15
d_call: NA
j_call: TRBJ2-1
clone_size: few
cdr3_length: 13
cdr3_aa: CATSRGVRNEQFF
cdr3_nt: TGTGCCACCAGCAGAGGGGTTAGAAATGAGCAGTTCTTC

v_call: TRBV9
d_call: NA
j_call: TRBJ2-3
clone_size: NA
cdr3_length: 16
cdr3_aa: CASSRGTAGLTDTQYF
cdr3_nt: TGTGCCAGCAGCAGAGGAACGGCGGGTCTCACAGATACGCAGTATTTT

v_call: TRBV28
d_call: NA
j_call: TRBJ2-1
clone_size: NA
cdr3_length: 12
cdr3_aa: CASNGLRREQFF
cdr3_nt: TGTGCCAGCAACGGGTTGAGGCGTGAGCAGTTCTTC

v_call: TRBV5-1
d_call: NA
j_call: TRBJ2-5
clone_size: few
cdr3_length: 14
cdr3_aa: CASSLDFATETQYF
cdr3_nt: TGCGCCAGCAGCTTGGATTTCGCGACGGAGACCCAGTACTTC

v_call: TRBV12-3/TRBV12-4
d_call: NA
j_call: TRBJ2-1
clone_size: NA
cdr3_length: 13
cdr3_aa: CASSLVMDNEQFF
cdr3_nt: TGTGCCAGCAGTTTAGTCATGGACAATGAGCAGTTCTTC

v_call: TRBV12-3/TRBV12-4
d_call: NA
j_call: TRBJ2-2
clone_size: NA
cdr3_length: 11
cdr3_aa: CASSLRRELFF
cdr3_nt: TGTGCCAGCAGTTTACGACGGGAGCTGTTTTTT

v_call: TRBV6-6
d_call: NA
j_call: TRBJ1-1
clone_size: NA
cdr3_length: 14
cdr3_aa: CASSYSGRDTEAFF
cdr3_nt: TGTGCCAGCAGTTACTCAGGGAGGGACACTGAAGCTTTCTTT

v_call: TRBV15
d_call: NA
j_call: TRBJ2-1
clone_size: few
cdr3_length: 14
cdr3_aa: CATSRGWLGNEQFF
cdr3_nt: TGTGCCACCAGCAGAGGGTGGTTGGGGAATGAGCAGTTCTTC

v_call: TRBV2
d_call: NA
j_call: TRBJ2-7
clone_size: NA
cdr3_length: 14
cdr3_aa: CASSKTSTSYEQYF
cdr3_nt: TGTGCCAGCAGTAAGACCTCAACGTCCTACGAGCAGTACTTC

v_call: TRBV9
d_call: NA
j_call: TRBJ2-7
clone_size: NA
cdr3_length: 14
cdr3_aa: CTSSNRTRGVEQYF
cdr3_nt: TGTACCAGCAGCAACCGGACACGGGGTGTTGAGCAGTACTTC

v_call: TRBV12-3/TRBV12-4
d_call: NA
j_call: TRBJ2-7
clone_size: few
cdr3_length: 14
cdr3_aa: CASSLRLDVDEQYF
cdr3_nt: TGTGCCAGCAGCCTGCGACTAGATGTCGACGAGCAGTACTTC

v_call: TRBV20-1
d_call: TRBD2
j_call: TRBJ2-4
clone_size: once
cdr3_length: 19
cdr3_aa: CSARVSGEEDRTRIHIQYF
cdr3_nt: TGCAGTGCTAGAGTCAGCGGGGAGGAGGACCGCACCCGGATACACATTCAGTACTTC

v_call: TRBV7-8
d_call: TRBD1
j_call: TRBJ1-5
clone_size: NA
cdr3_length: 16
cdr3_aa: CASSLPDRESNQPQHF
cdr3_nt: TGTGCCAGCAGCTTACCCGACAGGGAGAGCAATCAGCCCCAGCATTTT

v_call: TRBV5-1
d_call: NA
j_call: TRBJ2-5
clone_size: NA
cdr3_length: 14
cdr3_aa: CTSRRDRLLKTQYF
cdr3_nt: TGCACCAGCAGAAGGGACCGTCTTTTGAAGACCCAGTACTTC

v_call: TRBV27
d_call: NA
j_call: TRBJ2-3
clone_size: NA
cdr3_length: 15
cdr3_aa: CASSRNNRVSDTQYF
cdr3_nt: TGTGCCAGCAGCCGCAACAACAGGGTATCAGATACGCAGTATTTT

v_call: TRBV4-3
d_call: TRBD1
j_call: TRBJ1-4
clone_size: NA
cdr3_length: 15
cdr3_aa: CASSYQGGGNEKLFF
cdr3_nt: TGCGCCAGCAGCTACCAGGGGGGAGGTAATGAAAAACTGTTTTTT

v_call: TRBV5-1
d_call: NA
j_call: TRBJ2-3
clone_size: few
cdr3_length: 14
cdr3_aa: CASSLETRADTQYF
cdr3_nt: TGCGCCAGCAGCTTGGAAACCAGGGCAGATACGCAGTATTTT

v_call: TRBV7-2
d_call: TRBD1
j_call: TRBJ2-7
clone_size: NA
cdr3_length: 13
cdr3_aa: CASSSQQGFEQYF
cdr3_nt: TGTGCCAGCAGCTCCCAACAGGGGTTCGAGCAGTACTTC

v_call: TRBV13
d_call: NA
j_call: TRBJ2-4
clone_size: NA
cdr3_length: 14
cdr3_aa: CTSSLRTNRNIQYF
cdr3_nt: TGTACCAGCAGCTTAAGGACGAACAGAAACATTCAGTACTTC

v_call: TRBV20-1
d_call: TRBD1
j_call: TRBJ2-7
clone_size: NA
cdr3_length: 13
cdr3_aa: CSAKRQGAPEQYF
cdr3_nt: TGCAGTGCTAAGAGACAGGGGGCTCCCGAGCAGTACTTC

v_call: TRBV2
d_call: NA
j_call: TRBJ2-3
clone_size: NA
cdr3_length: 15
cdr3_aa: CASTLLGTATDTQYF
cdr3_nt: TGTGCCAGCACTCTCCTGGGGACCGCCACAGATACGCAGTATTTT

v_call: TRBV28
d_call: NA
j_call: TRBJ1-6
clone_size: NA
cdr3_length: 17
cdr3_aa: CASSRWAPGHGNSPLHF
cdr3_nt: TGTGCCAGCAGTCGGTGGGCCCCGGGACACGGAAATTCACCCCTCCACTTT

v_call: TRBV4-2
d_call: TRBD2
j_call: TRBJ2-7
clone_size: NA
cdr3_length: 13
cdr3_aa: CASSSRLAVEQYF
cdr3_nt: TGTGCCAGCAGTTCCCGACTAGCTGTCGAGCAGTACTTC

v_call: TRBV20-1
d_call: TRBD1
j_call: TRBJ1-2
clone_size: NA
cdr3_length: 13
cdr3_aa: CSAAKTGNYGYTF
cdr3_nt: TGCAGTGCTGCCAAGACAGGGAACTATGGCTACACCTTC

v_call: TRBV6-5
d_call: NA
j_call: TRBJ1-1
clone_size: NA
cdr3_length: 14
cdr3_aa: CASSYSIFQREAFF
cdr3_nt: TGTGCCAGCAGTTACTCGATTTTCCAGCGGGAAGCTTTCTTT

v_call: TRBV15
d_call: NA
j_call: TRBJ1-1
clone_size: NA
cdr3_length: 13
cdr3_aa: CATSRDFGSEAFF
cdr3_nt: TGTGCCACCAGCAGAGATTTTGGCAGCGAAGCTTTCTTT

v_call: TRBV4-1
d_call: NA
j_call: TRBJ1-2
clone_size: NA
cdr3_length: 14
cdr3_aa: CASSQVPGYGGYTF
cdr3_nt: TGCGCCAGCAGCCAAGTCCCAGGGTATGGTGGCTACACCTTC

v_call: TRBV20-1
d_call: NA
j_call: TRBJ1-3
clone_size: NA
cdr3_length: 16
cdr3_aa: CSARDRGHLSGNTIYF
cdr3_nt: TGCAGTGCTAGAGATAGAGGCCATCTCTCTGGAAACACCATATATTTT

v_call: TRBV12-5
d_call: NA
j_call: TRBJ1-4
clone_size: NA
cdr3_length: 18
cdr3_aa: CASGPRGAREVLREKLFF
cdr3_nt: TGTGCTAGTGGCCCACGGGGGGCGAGGGAGGTTTTGAGGGAAAAACTGTTTTTT

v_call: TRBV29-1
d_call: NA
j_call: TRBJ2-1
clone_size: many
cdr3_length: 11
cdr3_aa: CSVKGWDEQFF
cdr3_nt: TGCAGCGTAAAGGGATGGGATGAGCAGTTCTTC

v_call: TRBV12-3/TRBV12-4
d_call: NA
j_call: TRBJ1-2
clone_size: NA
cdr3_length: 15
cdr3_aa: CASSLGAIGLNGYTF
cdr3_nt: TGTGCCAGCAGTTTGGGAGCCATCGGATTGAATGGCTACACCTTC

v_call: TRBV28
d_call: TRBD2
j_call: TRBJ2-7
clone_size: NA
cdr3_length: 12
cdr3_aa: CASSSGTNEQYF
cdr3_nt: TGTGCCAGCAGTTCAGGGACTAACGAGCAGTACTTC

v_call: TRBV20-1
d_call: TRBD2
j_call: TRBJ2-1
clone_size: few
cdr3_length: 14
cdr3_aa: CSARTSGRSHEQFF
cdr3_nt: TGCAGTGCCCGGACTAGCGGGAGATCGCACGAGCAGTTCTTC

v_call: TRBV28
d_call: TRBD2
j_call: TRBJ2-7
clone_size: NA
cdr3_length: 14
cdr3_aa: CASSVAGPDYEQYF
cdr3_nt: TGTGCCAGCAGTGTAGCGGGACCAGACTACGAGCAGTACTTC

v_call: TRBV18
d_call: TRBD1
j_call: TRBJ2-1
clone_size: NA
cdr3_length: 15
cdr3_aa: CASSRQGALGNEQFF
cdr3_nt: TGTGCCAGCTCCCGACAGGGGGCGCTGGGAAATGAGCAGTTCTTC

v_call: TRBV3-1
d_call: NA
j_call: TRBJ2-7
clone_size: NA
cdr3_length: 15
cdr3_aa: CASSQDRQVPYEQYF
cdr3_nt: TGTGCCAGCAGCCAAGACAGACAGGTCCCCTACGAGCAGTACTTC

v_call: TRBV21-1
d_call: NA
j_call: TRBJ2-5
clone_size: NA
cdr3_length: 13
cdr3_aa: CASSEGTGETQYF
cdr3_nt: TGTGCCAGCAGCGAAGGGACAGGGGAGACCCAGTACTTC